One sample yielded the 21 T cell receptor beta chains listed below, sequenced in a study of T-cell memory formation after mild COVID-19. MiXCR, applied by TCRdb to the 5' RACE reads, yields one record per CDR3 protein. Of 400,000 to 500,000 distinct CDR3 sequences listed, around 20% are singletons. Sequenced material: PBMCs or a T cell subset sorted from them (not recorded which). These receptors were obtained from an adult woman who had mild COVID-19 (a few samples of this study predate the infection). Cell type and time point are not known.

The chain has TRBV12-3 or TRBV12-4 and TRBJ2-2; D remains ambiguous. The CDR3 totals 15 residues. Trimming took off 2 bases at V and 3 bases at J, with 10 bases between the two ends. The CDR3 loop reads CASSLLGRYTGELFF. The CDR3 nucleotides are TGTGCCAGCAGTTTACTTGGACGGTACACCGGGGAGCTGTTTTTT.

The chain employs TRBV6-1 and TRBJ1-6, with TRBD1 matching 11 bases. The CDR3 sequence is 14 residues long. The V gene's germline CDR1 is MNHNS and CDR2 SASEGT. The junction had 4 bases not matched to a gene; V was cut back by 7 bases and J by 8 bases. In DNA, the CDR3 is TGTGCCAGCATTTGGGACAGGGGGGATTCACCCCTCCACTTT. Its translation is CASIWDRGDSPLHF.

This chain links TRBV20-1 with TRBJ2-3; 7 bases fit TRBD2. V lost 0 bases to trimming and J lost 2 bases; unmatched junction nucleotides: 8. Germline assignment: CDR1 DFQATT and CDR2 SNEGSKA (reference sequence). This CDR3 has 16 residues. The CDR3 coding sequence is TGCAGTGCTAGAGATCGCCCAGCGGGGTACACAGATACGCAGTATTTT. This translates into CSARDRPAGYTDTQYF.

The chain links TRBV24-1 to TRBJ2-7, with 7 bases identical to TRBD1. From germline, CDR1 is KGHDR and CDR2 SFDVKD. The CDR3 consists of 15 residues. The V gene end was trimmed by 4 bases and the J gene end by 5 bases; junction bases not matched to a gene: 10. The CDR3 DNA reads TGTGCCACCAGTGAGAAGTATACGGGACAGCACGAGCAGTACTTC. Amino acids: CATSEKYTGQHEQYF.

The table lists this clonotype with a few counts. The chain recombines TRBV20-1 with TRBJ2-3; the match to TRBD2 covers 8 bases. Germline CDR1 DFQATT, CDR2 SNEGSKA (reference sequence). The CDR3 consists of 16 residues. J gave up 1 base and V 3 bases, and 9 bases lay outside the gene matches. The CDR3 coding sequence is TGCAGTGCTAGGGGTAGCGGGGTAAGGGGCACAGATACGCAGTATTTT. It translates to CSARGSGVRGTDTQYF.

In this sample, this clonotype turned up a few times. This chain links TRBV12-3 or TRBV12-4 with TRBJ1-1; possible D gene TRBD1, 5 bases. V lost 6 bases, J lost 1 base, and 9 bases lay in between. The CDR3 is made up of 13 amino acids. Written as DNA, the CDR3 is TGTGCCAGCAGGGCAGGGTGGAACACTGAAGCTTTCTTT. It yields the protein CASRAGWNTEAFF.

The sample holds many counts of this clonotype. V usage is TRBV20-1 and J usage is TRBJ1-1; no firm D call. The V gene lost 5 bases and the J gene lost 0 bases, with 10 bases spanning the gap. The CDR3 extends over 13 amino acids. CDR1 and CDR2 from the germline V gene are DFQATT and SNEGSKA (reference sequence). The DNA of the CDR3 is TGCAGTGCTTTAGACGGCATGAACACTGAAGCTTTCTTT. As protein: CSALDGMNTEAFF.

This clonotype appeared a few times. This chain joins TRBV20-1 and TRBJ2-7; tentative D call: TRBD2 (7 bases). Germline V gene lookup returns CDR1 DFQATT and CDR2 SNEGSKA (reference sequence). The CDR3 spans 14 residues. V lost 7 bases and J lost 7, with 23 bases in between. DNA for the CDR3: TGCAGTGTTCCCCCGTGGGGGGGGCCCGGAGAGCAGTACTTC. Translating gives CSVPPWGGPGEQYF.

This rearrangement joins TRBV6-1 to TRBJ1-4; D may be TRBD1 (5 bases). The CDR3 totals 13 residues. The germline V gene has CDR1 MNHNS and CDR2 SASEGT. Trimming removed 6 bases at V and 4 bases at J, with 9 bases between. This CDR3 is CASREGINEKLFF. The CDR3 DNA reads as TGTGCCAGCAGGGAGGGGATTAATGAAAAACTGTTTTTT.

This clonotype has only a few counts. This sequence joins TRBV27 and TRBJ1-5; D possibly corresponds to TRBD1 (6 bases). Germline lookup yields CDR1 MNHEY and CDR2 SMNVEV (reference sequence). The CDR3 is 17 amino acids. V lost 4 bases and J 5 bases, leaving 21 bases between the germline ends. As DNA, the CDR3 is TGTGCCAGCAGTTCCCTATTAGCCCTGGGGACACATCAGCCCCAGCATTTT. Its protein product is CASSSLLALGTHQPQHF.

This clonotype was detected many times. This chain uses TRBV20-1 with TRBJ1-2; no firm D call. V lost 3 bases to trimming and J lost 3 bases, with 14 bases between them. Germline values: CDR1 DFQATT, CDR2 SNEGSKA (reference sequence). This CDR3 comprises 14 residues. CDR3 residues: CSASQTGEDYGYTF. The DNA for the CDR3 is TGCAGTGCTAGCCAAACGGGCGAAGACTATGGCTACACCTTC.

CDR3 nucleotides: TGTGCCAGCAGCGATCTCGACAGGGCCTCAGGAAACACCATATATTTT. Translation: CASSDLDRASGNTIYF. V is TRBV11-2 and J is TRBJ1-3, with 7 bases matching TRBD1. With V trimmed by 5 bases and J by 4 bases, 11 bases remained unmatched. Germline V gene sequence: CDR1 SGHAT, CDR2 FQNNGV. The CDR3 is made up of 16 amino acids.

This clonotype was detected only a few times. This rearrangement joins TRBV12-3 or TRBV12-4 to TRBJ1-1; D gene unclear. CDR3 size: 12 residues. V shed 4 bases and J shed 6 bases, with 9 bases lying between them. This chain's CDR3 is CASSSESPEAFF. In DNA form, the CDR3 reads TGTGCCAGCAGTTCCGAGTCCCCTGAAGCTTTCTTT.

This clonotype was detected a few times. This CDR3 reads CASSLVPNEQFF. The CDR3 DNA reads TGTGCCAGCAGCTTAGTCCCCAATGAGCAGTTCTTC. The chain links TRBV11-2 to TRBJ2-1; D unresolved. The CDR3 has 12 residues. Trimming took 1 base from V and 6 from J, leaving 4 bases between them. CDR1 is SGHAT, CDR2 FQNNGV, per germline.

This clonotype turned up a few times. The chain recombines TRBV5-1 with TRBJ2-1; 11 bases are a match to TRBD2. The CDR3 is 15 amino acids. Germline-derived CDR1 and CDR2 are SGHRS and YFSETQ. V lost 0 bases, J lost 8 bases, and 4 bases stayed unmatched. The CDR3 sequence is CASSLVAGGPDEQFF. DNA for the CDR3: TGCGCCAGCAGCTTGGTAGCGGGGGGGCCGGATGAGCAGTTCTTC.

The chain combines TRBV7-2 with TRBJ2-7; possibly TRBD2 for D (7 bases). Trimming removed 3 bases at V and 0 bases at J, with 21 bases between. Germline CDR1 is SGHTA and CDR2 is FQGNSA. The CDR3 covers 18 residues. The CDR3 loop reads CASSFFAQGGASSYEQYF. The CDR3 DNA reads TGTGCCAGCAGCTTTTTTGCGCAAGGGGGGGCAAGCTCCTACGAGCAGTACTTC.

In this sample, this clonotype turned up a few times. The chain carries TRBV29-1 and TRBJ1-1; TRBD1 matches 11 bases. With 7 bases clipped from V and 1 base from J, the junction kept 11 bases outside the gene matches. The germline CDR1 and CDR2 sequences are SQVTM and ANQGSEA. This CDR3 is built from 16 residues. This CDR3 reads CSATSGTGGTNTEAFF. The CDR3 coding sequence is TGCAGCGCTACGTCCGGGACAGGGGGGACGAACACTGAAGCTTTCTTT.

The rearrangement links TRBV6-6 to TRBJ2-3, with 10 bases lining up with TRBD2. This CDR3 is built from 16 residues. V was pared by 4 bases and J by 0 bases, with 4 bases of the junction left unmatched. In germline, CDR1 is MNHNY, CDR2 SVGAGI (reference sequence). CDR3 DNA: TGTGCCAGCAGTTTCCTGACTAGCGGGAGCACAGATACGCAGTATTTT. It translates to CASSFLTSGSTDTQYF.

The rearrangement uses TRBV4-2 and TRBJ2-2, with 9 bases identical to TRBD2. The CDR3 runs to 19 residues. Germline CDR1 is LGHNA and CDR2 is YNFKEQ. With V trimmed by 4 bases and J by 2 bases, 14 bases remained unmatched. The CDR3 DNA reads TGTGCCAGCAGCCTCAAGATCTATTTAGCGGGGGAAAACACCGGGGAGCTGTTTTTT. Translating gives CASSLKIYLAGENTGELFF.

The chain combines TRBV7-2 with TRBJ2-1; the D gene is possibly TRBD2 (6 bases). Germline V lookup: CDR1 SGHTA, CDR2 FQGNSA. This CDR3 has 14 residues. V lost 5 bases, J lost 4 bases, and 12 bases lay in between. CDR3 nucleotide sequence: TGTGCCAGCAGCAGCGGGCGGGCGTACAATGAGCAGTTCTTC. It is translated as CASSSGRAYNEQFF.

This clonotype was counted ten times or more. The chain links TRBV12-3 or TRBV12-4 to TRBJ1-1; D is undetermined. The ends were cut back, 4 bases at V and 1 base at J, with 10 bases in the middle. This CDR3 contains 14 residues. As DNA, the CDR3 is TGTGCCAGCAGTTCAAGGACGGGGAACACTGAAGCTTTCTTT. Encoded protein: CASSSRTGNTEAFF.